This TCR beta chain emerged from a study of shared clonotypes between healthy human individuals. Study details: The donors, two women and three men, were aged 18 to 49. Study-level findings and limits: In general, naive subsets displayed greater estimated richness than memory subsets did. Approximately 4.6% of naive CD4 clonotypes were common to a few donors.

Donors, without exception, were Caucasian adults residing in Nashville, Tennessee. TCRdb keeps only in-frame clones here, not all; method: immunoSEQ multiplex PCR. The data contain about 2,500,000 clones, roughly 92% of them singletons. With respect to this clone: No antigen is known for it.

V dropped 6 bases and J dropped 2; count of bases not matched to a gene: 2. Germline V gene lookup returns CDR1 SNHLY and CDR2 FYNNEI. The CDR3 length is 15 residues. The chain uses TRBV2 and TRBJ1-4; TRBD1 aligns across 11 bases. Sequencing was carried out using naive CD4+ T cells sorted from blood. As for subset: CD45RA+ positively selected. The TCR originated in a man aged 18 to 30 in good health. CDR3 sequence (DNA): TGTGCCAGCAGCGGGGACAGGGGGACTAATGAAAAACTGTTTTTT. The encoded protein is CASSGDRGTNEKLFF.